This T cell receptor (beta chain) was sequenced for a study of blood T cells in healthy people across ages. Study-level findings and limits: Diversity was estimated from one million T cells, and these estimates were considered underestimates. For the donors, CMV status was unknown and possibly confounded expanded clonotype changes.

A sample-barcoded 5' primer and a J-beta primer mix were used in a second PCR of roughly 7 to 11 cycles. Unique molecular identifiers of 12 random nucleotides labeled each cDNA. TCRdb used MiXCR to reprocess the 5' RACE reads, holding one entry per CDR3 protein. In the table there are 1,100,000 or so distinct CDR3 sequences, around 43% of which are singletons. In the case of this clonotype: Its antigen is undetermined.

Germline V gene data show CDR1 as SNHLY and CDR2 as FYNNEI. V was pared by 4 bases and J by 4 bases, with 11 bases between. The CDR3 spans 14 residues. V usage is TRBV2 and J usage is TRBJ2-1; D is unresolved. The sample comprised blood. This TCR came from a woman aged 55-70 years in good health. In DNA form, the CDR3 reads TGTGCCAGCAGTGCTCAGCTGTCTTACAATGAGCAGTTCTTC. Its translation: CASSAQLSYNEQFF.